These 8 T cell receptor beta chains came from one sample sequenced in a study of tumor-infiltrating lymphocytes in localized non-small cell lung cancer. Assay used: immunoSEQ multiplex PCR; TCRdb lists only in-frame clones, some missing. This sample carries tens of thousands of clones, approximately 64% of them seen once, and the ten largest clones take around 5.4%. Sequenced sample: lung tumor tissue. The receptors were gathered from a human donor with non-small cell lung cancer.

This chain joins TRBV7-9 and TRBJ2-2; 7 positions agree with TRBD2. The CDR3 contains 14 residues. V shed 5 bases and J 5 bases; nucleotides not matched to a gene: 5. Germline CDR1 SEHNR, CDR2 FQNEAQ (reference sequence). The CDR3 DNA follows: TGTGCCAGCAGCAGACTAGCTGGAACCGGGGAGCTGTTTTTT. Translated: CASSRLAGTGELFF. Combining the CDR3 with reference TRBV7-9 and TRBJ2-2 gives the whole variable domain DTGVSQNPRHKITKRGQNVTFRCDPISEHNRLYWYRQTLGQGPEFLTYFQNEAQLEKSRLLSDRFSAERPKGSFSTLEIQRTEQGDSAMYLCASSRLAGTGELFFGEGSRLTVL.

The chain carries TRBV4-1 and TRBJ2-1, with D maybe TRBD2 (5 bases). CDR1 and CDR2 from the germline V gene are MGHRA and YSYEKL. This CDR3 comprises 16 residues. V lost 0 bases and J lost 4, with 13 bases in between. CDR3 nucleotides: TGCGCCAGCAGCCAAGATGCGCTAGCCGCTTACAATGAGCAGTTCTTC. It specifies CASSQDALAAYNEQFF.

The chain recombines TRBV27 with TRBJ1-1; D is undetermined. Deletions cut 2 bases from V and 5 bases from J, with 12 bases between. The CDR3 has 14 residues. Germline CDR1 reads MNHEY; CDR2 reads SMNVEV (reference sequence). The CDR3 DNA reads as TGTGCCAGCAGTTTAGCCTTAGAGGATACTGAAGCTTTCTTT. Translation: CASSLALEDTEAFF.

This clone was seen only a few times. CDR3 nucleotide sequence: TGTGCCAGCAGCCTAGGGACAGGGTTTAGCATTCAGTACTTC. This codes for CASSLGTGFSIQYF. The V and J genes are TRBV7-2 and TRBJ2-4, with TRBD1 identical over 9 bases. The germline CDR1 and CDR2 sequences are SGHTA and FQGNSA. Losses at the gene ends were 5 bases for V and 9 bases for J; bases not matched to a gene: 8. The CDR3 runs to 14 residues. Using reference TRBV7-2 and TRBJ2-4 for the parts outside the CDR3, the full variable domain is GAGVSQSPSNKVTEKGKDVELRCDPISGHTALYWYRQSLGQGLEFLIYFQGNSAPDKSGLPSDRFSAERTGGSVSTLTIQRTQQEDSAVYLCASSLGTGFSIQYFGAGTRLSVL.

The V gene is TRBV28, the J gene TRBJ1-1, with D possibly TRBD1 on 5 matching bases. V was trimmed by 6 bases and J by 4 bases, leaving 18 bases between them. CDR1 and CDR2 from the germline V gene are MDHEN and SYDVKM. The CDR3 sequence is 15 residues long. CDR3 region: CASSPERGGSTEAFF. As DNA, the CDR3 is TGTGCCAGCAGCCCCGAACGGGGGGGGTCCACTGAAGCTTTCTTT.

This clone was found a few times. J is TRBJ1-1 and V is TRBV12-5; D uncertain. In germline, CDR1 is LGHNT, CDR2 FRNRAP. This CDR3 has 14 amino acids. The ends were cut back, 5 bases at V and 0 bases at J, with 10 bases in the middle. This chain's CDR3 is CASGLKTVNTEAFF. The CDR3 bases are TGTGCTAGTGGTCTGAAGACGGTGAACACTGAAGCTTTCTTT.

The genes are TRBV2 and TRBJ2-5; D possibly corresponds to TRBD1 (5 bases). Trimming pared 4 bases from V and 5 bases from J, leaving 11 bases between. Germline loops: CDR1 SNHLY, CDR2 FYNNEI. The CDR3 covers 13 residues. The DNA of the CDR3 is TGTGCCAGCAGTGTTCAGGGAATTGAGACCCAGTACTTC. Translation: CASSVQGIETQYF.

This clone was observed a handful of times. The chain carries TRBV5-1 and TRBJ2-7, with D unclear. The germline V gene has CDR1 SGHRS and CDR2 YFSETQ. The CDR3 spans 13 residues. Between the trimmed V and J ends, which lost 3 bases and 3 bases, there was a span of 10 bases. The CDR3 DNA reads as TGCGCCAGCAGCTCAGACGGATACTACGAGCAGTACTTC. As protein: CASSSDGYYEQYF.